This is a list of T cell receptor beta chains from one sample in a study of low-dose radiotherapy and immunotherapy resistance in tumors. Each CDR3 protein is one row after TCRdb ran MiXCR on the reads. This sample has tens of thousands of distinct CDR3 sequences; roughly 19% occur once, and the top ten carry about 2.8%. The sequences come from PBMCs, collected before treatment. The origin of the receptors is a male donor with prostate cancer. The CDR3 runs from the conserved cysteine through the conserved F or W. Each record gives: CDR3 length, D gene, clone size, V gene, J gene, CDR3 DNA, CDR3 protein. The D gene is left open where the match is weak. Expanded clones are given a class, and other clones once, few, many or no size at all.

16	TRBD2	many	TRBV5-5	TRBJ2-3	TGTGCCAGCAGCTTGGAACAGCGGGGGGTATCAGATACGCAGTATTTT	CASSLEQRGVSDTQYF
11	-	-	TRBV25-1	TRBJ1-2	TGTGCGGTCGGAGTTAACTATGGCTACACCTTC	CAVGVNYGYTF
14	TRBD2	many	TRBV11-2	TRBJ2-7	TGTGCCAGCAGCTTCGGGGGAGGGGACTACGAGCAGTACTTC	CASSFGGGDYEQYF
13	-	-	TRBV5-4	TRBJ2-5	TGTGCCAGCAGCTTGAGGTTCCAAGAGACCCAGTACTTC	CASSLRFQETQYF
15	-	-	TRBV3-1	TRBJ2-7	TGTGCCAGCAGCCAAGGACAAGGACTCAGCTACGAGCAGTACTTC	CASSQGQGLSYEQYF
16	-	many	TRBV6-2/TRBV6-3	TRBJ2-5	TGTGCCAGCAGTTCCCCCTCCGGGAACGGCCAAGAGACCCAGTACTTC	CASSSPSGNGQETQYF
15	-	many	TRBV5-6	TRBJ1-2	TGTGCCAGCAGCGGGGGTCGGGCAGAGACTTATGGCTACACCTTC	CASSGGRAETYGYTF
14	TRBD2	many	TRBV7-2	TRBJ2-5	TGTGCCAGCACCACTGGGGGGGTCGTTCAGACCCAGTACTTC	CASTTGGVVQTQYF
14	TRBD1	many	TRBV5-6	TRBJ1-4	TGTGCCAGCAGCCTGGGACAGGGATTCAGAAAACTGTTTTTT	CASSLGQGFRKLFF
15	-	many	TRBV6-1	TRBJ2-3	TGTGCCAGCAGCCCTGGAGGGGGTGGGGGGACTACGCAGTATTTT	CASSPGGGGGTTQYF
14	-	many	TRBV6-5	TRBJ2-3	TGTGCCAGCAGTTTATCTAGCTACACAGATACGCAGTATTTT	CASSLSSYTDTQYF
12	-	many	TRBV10-3	TRBJ2-1	TGTGCCATCAGTGAGTCTGAGAATGAGCAGTTCTTC	CAISESENEQFF
15	TRBD1	-	TRBV5-6	TRBJ2-5	TGTGCCAGCAGCTTAATTGACAGGGGACAAGAGACCCAGTACTTC	CASSLIDRGQETQYF
15	-	many	TRBV7-2	TRBJ2-7	TGTGCCAGCAGCTTAGAGTGGGGGGCCTCCTACGAGCAGTACTTC	CASSLEWGASYEQYF
15	-	many	TRBV5-5	TRBJ2-3	TGTGCCAGCAGCTTGGTAGAGGGTGTTGGAGATACGCAGTATTTT	CASSLVEGVGDTQYF
13	-	many	TRBV2	TRBJ2-1	TGTGCCAGCAGTGAGGTCGCGGGTGATGAGCAGTTCTTC	CASSEVAGDEQFF
16	TRBD1	many	TRBV3-1	TRBJ2-2	TGTGCCAGCAGCCGCGCGGGACAGGCGGTGACCGGGGAGCTGTTTTTT	CASSRAGQAVTGELFF
19	TRBD2	-	TRBV6-1	TRBJ2-4	TGTGCCAGCAGTCCACGGGGGCTAGCGGGGCTCTTTGTCAAAAACATTCAGTACTTC	CASSPRGLAGLFVKNIQYF
14	-	-	TRBV6-8	TRBJ2-7	TGTGCCAGCAGTTACCTCCCCAGCTCCTACGAGCAGTACTTC	CASSYLPSSYEQYF
14	-	few	TRBV6-2/TRBV6-3	TRBJ1-1	TGTGCCAGCAGTTACGGGGACCGGGACACTGAAGCTTTCTTT	CASSYGDRDTEAFF
12	-	-	TRBV6-1	TRBJ2-2	TGTGCCAGCACCAAGGGCGCCGGGGAGCTGTTTTTT	CASTKGAGELFF
14	-	-	TRBV20-1	TRBJ1-6	TGCAGTGCTAGCGCAGCGGGGCGACGGTCACCCCTCCACTTT	CSASAAGRRSPLHF
11	-	many	TRBV20-1	TRBJ2-5	TGCAGTGCTGGAGGGGAAGAGACCCAGTACTTC	CSAGGEETQYF
14	-	-	TRBV2	TRBJ1-5	TGTGCCAGTCAACAGGGCCAAGGAAATCAGCCCCAGCATTTT	CASQQGQGNQPQHF
14	-	few	TRBV12-3/TRBV12-4	TRBJ2-1	TGTGCCAGCAGTCCAGGGGTCGGGGCCAATGAGCAGTTCTTC	CASSPGVGANEQFF
14	-	many	TRBV7-9	TRBJ2-5	TGTGCCAGCAGCCAACGCTCACGCCAAGAGACCCAGTACTTC	CASSQRSRQETQYF
14	-	many	TRBV4-1	TRBJ2-4	TGCGCCAGCAGCCAAGATCCGGGGGAGAACATTCAGTACTTC	CASSQDPGENIQYF
16	-	many	TRBV27	TRBJ1-6	TGTGCCAGCCGCACCGGGGGGTTAGGATATAATTCACCCCTCCACTTT	CASRTGGLGYNSPLHF
16	TRBD2	many	TRBV13	TRBJ2-3	TGTGCCAGCAGCCCCCGGGGGGGCCTAGGTTCAGATACGCAGTATTTT	CASSPRGGLGSDTQYF
16	-	many	TRBV5-6	TRBJ2-1	TGTGCCAGCAGCTTGGAACAAAACTTACCCTACAATGAGCAGTTCTTC	CASSLEQNLPYNEQFF
14	-	few	TRBV20-1	TRBJ2-7	TGCAGTGCCCGCACCCAGGACAGACTCTACGAGCAGTACTTC	CSARTQDRLYEQYF
14	-	many	TRBV6-5	TRBJ2-7	TGTGCCAGCAGTTCCACAGGGTTTCCCTACGAGCAGTACTTC	CASSSTGFPYEQYF
16	TRBD2	many	TRBV28	TRBJ2-5	TGTGCCAGCGCCGAGCGAGCGGGGGGCCACCAAGAGACCCAGTACTTC	CASAERAGGHQETQYF
14	-	many	TRBV7-8	TRBJ2-3	TGTGCCAGCAGCAATGGCGGAACCACAGATACGCAGTATTTT	CASSNGGTTDTQYF
15	-	many	TRBV7-2	TRBJ2-3	TGTGCCAGCAGCTTTGGAAGCTACGGCACAGATACGCAGTATTTT	CASSFGSYGTDTQYF
14	TRBD2	many	TRBV11-2	TRBJ2-3	TGTGCCAGCAGCCTACCGGGGGGGACAGATACGCAGTATTTT	CASSLPGGTDTQYF
15	-	many	TRBV6-8	TRBJ2-3	TGTGCCACCTCCCGAGTGGGGCAGCCCACAGATACGCAGTATTTT	CATSRVGQPTDTQYF
17	TRBD1	many	TRBV14	TRBJ2-3	TGTGCCAGCAGTCCCCCGCGGACAGGGGACCCCACAGATACGCAGTATTTT	CASSPPRTGDPTDTQYF
15	TRBD2	many	TRBV20-1	TRBJ2-5	TGCAGTGCAACGGCTCGGGGGGGGACTCTGGAGACCCAGTACTTC	CSATARGGTLETQYF
14	TRBD1	many	TRBV9	TRBJ1-5	TGTGCCAGCAGCCGGGGACAGGCCAATCAGCCCCAGCATTTT	CASSRGQANQPQHF
18	TRBD2	many	TRBV20-1	TRBJ2-1	TGCAGTGCCCGGACTAGCGGGGGCCTTCGTAAAAGTGGCAATGAGCAGTTCTTC	CSARTSGGLRKSGNEQFF
13	-	many	TRBV12-3/TRBV12-4	TRBJ2-2	TGTGCCACCCGTGGGCAGGGAACCGGGGAGCTGTTTTTT	CATRGQGTGELFF
14	TRBD1	many	TRBV29-1	TRBJ1-4	TGCAGCGTTGAAGAGGGCAGGGGGGAAGAAAAACTGTTTTTT	CSVEEGRGEEKLFF
13	-	many	TRBV20-1	TRBJ2-7	TGCAGTGCTACCTTCGACAGAACCTACGAGCAGTACTTC	CSATFDRTYEQYF
14	-	many	TRBV11-2	TRBJ2-7	TGTGCCAGCAGCCACCCGGGTCCTTCCGCCGAGCAGTACTTC	CASSHPGPSAEQYF
15	-	many	TRBV6-2/TRBV6-3	TRBJ2-5	TGTGCCAGCAGTTACATCGGACAGTTCCAAGAGACCCAGTACTTC	CASSYIGQFQETQYF
16	TRBD2	many	TRBV12-3/TRBV12-4	TRBJ2-3	TGTGCCAGCAGTTCCCCTCAGACTAGCGGCGCGGATACGCAGTATTTT	CASSSPQTSGADTQYF
13	TRBD1	many	TRBV2	TRBJ1-2	TGTGCCAGCAGAGGACAGGGAACGGGGGGCTACACCTTC	CASRGQGTGGYTF
16	-	many	TRBV7-3	TRBJ2-4	TGTGCCAGCAGCCCCCACCCGGGGGCGGGGCGAAACATTCAGTACTTC	CASSPHPGAGRNIQYF
14	-	many	TRBV27	TRBJ2-7	TGTGCCAGCAGAGGCAGTCTCCTTTCCTACGAGCAGTACTTC	CASRGSLLSYEQYF
17	TRBD1	many	TRBV14	TRBJ1-2	TGTGCCAGCAGCCAAGCCACCGGGACAGGGGGTCTATATGGCTACACCTTC	CASSQATGTGGLYGYTF
14	-	-	TRBV27	TRBJ2-7	TGTGCCAGCAGTTTAGGAGGCGGGAACTACGAGCAGTACTTC	CASSLGGGNYEQYF